The entry below gives a single T cell receptor (beta chain) sequence along with its context. From germline, CDR1 is MNHEY and CDR2 SVGAGI. The J segment lost 2 bases and the V segment lost 5 bases, leaving 6 bases of the junction unmatched. CDR3 length: 15 residues. The entry originates in a study of blood T cell repertoires in COVID-19. About the research overall: In each case, the material was cDNA or gDNA derived from T cells, B-cell-depleted T cells, or PBMCs.

The repertoire was sequenced with immunoSEQ multiplex PCR; TCRdb's copy has only in-frame clones and lacks some. Of roughly 60,000 clones in the sample, around 85% were seen once. The V gene is TRBV6-5, the J gene TRBJ2-7; TRBD1 matches at 10 bases. The TCR sequence derives from a middle-aged man with acute or convalescent COVID-19. What was sequenced was peripheral blood. The CDR3 loop reads CASSRQGADTYEQYF. The CDR3 nucleotides read TGTGCCAGCAGTCGACAGGGGGCTGATACCTACGAGCAGTACTTC.